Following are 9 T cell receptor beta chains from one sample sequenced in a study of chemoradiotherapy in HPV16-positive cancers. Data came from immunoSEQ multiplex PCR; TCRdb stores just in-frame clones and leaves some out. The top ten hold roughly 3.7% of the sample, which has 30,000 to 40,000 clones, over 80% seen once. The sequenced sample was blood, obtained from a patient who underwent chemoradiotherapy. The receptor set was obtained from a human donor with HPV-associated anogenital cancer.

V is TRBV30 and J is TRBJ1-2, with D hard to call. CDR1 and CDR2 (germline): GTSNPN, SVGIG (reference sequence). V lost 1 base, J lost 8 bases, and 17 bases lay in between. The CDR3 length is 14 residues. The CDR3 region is CAWSGYSGLGGYTF. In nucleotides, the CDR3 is TGTGCCTGGAGTGGGTACAGCGGCTTGGGAGGCTACACCTTC.

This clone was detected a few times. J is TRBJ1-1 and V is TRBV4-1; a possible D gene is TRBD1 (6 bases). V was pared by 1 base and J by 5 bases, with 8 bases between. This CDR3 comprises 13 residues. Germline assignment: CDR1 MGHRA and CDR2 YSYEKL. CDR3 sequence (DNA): TGCGCCAGCAGCCAAGTGACAGGTACTGAAGCTTTCTTT. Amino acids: CASSQVTGTEAFF.

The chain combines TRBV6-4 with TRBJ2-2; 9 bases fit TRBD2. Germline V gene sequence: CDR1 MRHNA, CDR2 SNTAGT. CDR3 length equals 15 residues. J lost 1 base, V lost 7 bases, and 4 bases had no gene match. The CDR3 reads CASNPSGENTGELFF. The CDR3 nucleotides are TGTGCCAGCAACCCTAGCGGGGAGAACACCGGGGAGCTGTTTTTT.

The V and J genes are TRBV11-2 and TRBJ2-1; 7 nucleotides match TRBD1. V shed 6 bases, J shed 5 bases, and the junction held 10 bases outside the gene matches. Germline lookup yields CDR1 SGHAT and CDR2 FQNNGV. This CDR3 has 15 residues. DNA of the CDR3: TGTGCCAGCAGACAACCGGGACAGATGAACAATGAGCAGTTCTTC. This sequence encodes CASRQPGQMNNEQFF. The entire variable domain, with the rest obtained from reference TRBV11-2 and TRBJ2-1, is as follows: EAGVAQSPRYKIIEKRQSVAFWCNPISGHATLYWYQQILGQGPKLLIQFQNNGVVDDSQLPKDRFSAERLKGVDSTLKIQPAKLEDSAVYLCASRQPGQMNNEQFFGPGTRLTVL.

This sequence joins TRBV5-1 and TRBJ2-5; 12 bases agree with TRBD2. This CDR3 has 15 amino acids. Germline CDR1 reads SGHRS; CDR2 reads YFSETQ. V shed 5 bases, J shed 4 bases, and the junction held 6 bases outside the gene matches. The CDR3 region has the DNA TGCGCCAGCAGGCCTAGCGGGGGGGGCCGAGAGACCCAGTACTTC. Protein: CASRPSGGGRETQYF.

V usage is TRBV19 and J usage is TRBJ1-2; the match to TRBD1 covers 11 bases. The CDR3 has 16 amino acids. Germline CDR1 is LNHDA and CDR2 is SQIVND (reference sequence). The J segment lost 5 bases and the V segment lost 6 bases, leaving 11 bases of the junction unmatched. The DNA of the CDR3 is TGTGCCAGTAGCACCGGGACAGGGGGTGTTGTTTATGGCTACACCTTC. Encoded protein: CASSTGTGGVVYGYTF.

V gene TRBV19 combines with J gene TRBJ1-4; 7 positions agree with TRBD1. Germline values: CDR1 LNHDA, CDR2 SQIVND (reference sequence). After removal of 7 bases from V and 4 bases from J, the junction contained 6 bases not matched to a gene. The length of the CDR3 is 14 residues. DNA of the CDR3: TGTGCCAGTAAAGGGGACAGACTTAATGAAAAACTGTTTTTT. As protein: CASKGDRLNEKLFF. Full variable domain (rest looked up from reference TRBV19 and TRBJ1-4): DGGITQSPKYLFRKEGQNVTLSCEQNLNHDAMYWYRQDPGQGLRLIYYSQIVNDFQKGDIAEGYSVSREKKESFPLTVTSAQKNPTAFYLCASKGDRLNEKLFFGSGTQLSVL.

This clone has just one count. In nucleotides, the CDR3 is TGTGCCAGCAGCGTAGGTTTCGGGGGGCTTTTCGATGAGCAGTTCTTC. Residues: CASSVGFGGLFDEQFF. This rearrangement joins TRBV9 to TRBJ2-1; TRBD2 might be the D (7 bases). The germline V gene has CDR1 SGDLS and CDR2 YYNGEE. The V and J ends lost 0 bases and 8 bases respectively, with 18 bases between them. The CDR3 has 16 residues.

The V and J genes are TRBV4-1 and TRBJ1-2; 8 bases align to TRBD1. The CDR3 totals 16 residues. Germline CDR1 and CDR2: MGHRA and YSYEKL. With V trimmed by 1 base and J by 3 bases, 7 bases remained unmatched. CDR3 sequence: CASSQGPGQAYYGYTF. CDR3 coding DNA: TGCGCCAGCAGCCAAGGACCGGGACAGGCCTACTATGGCTACACCTTC.